The 26 T cell receptor beta chains in this list originate from one sample, sequenced in a study of human thymus T cells. Data came from immunoSEQ multiplex PCR; TCRdb stores just in-frame clones and leaves some out. The sample includes approximately 49,000 clones, approximately 95% seen only once; the top ten take around 0.2%. Material for sequencing was blood. The receptors derive from a girl under three years old with a congenital heart defect but otherwise immunologically healthy.

This chain connects TRBV5-5 to TRBJ2-7, with D tentatively TRBD2 (5 bases). The germline CDR1 and CDR2 sequences are SGHKS and YYEKEE (reference sequence). The CDR3 is made up of 16 amino acids. V dropped 1 base and J dropped 5 bases, with 19 bases sitting between them. CDR3 coding DNA: TGTGCCAGCAGCTTGCGGCGTGAGGGAGAGGGCCACGAGCAGTACTTC. Amino acid sequence: CASSLRREGEGHEQYF.

The chain couples TRBV29-1 to TRBJ1-1, with 7 bases fitting TRBD1. Germline V lookup: CDR1 SQVTM, CDR2 ANQGSEA. J lost 1 base, V lost 5 bases, and 1 base had no gene match. The CDR3 is 12 amino acids. The CDR3 sequence is CSVWTGNTEAFF. The CDR3 region has the DNA TGCAGCGTTTGGACAGGGAACACTGAAGCTTTCTTT.

This clone appeared a single time. This chain joins TRBV19 and TRBJ1-5, with TRBD1 as a possible D gene (6 bases). Trimming took off 6 bases at V and 4 bases at J, with 10 bases between the two ends. The CDR3 consists of 13 residues. Per the germline V gene, CDR1 is LNHDA and CDR2 is SQIVND (reference sequence). CDR3 sequence reads: CASRDRINQPQHF. CDR3 bases: TGTGCCAGTAGGGACAGAATTAATCAGCCCCAGCATTTT.

The chain combines TRBV15 with TRBJ2-1; 11 bases match TRBD2. The CDR3 contains 16 residues. V shed 1 base, J shed 4 bases, and the junction held 3 bases outside the gene matches. Germline V lookup: CDR1 LNHNV, CDR2 YYDKDF (reference sequence). The CDR3 DNA is TGTGCCACCAGCAGAGGACTAGCGGGACGTTACAATGAGCAGTTCTTC. As protein: CATSRGLAGRYNEQFF.

The genes are TRBV20-1 and TRBJ2-5; 7 bases are shared with TRBD1. Germline CDR1 DFQATT, CDR2 SNEGSKA (reference sequence). Germline trimming cut 0 bases from V and 14 bases from J; bases unmatched to any gene: 6. The CDR3 extends over 11 amino acids. CDR3 bases: TGCAGTGCTAGAGATTTGGGACAGAACTACTTC. Translated: CSARDLGQNYF.

This chain uses TRBV7-9 with TRBJ2-5; D may be TRBD1 or TRBD2 (5 bases each). In germline, CDR1 is SEHNR, CDR2 FQNEAQ (reference sequence). The CDR3 runs to 13 residues. Trimming removed 1 base from V and 5 bases from J, with 8 bases in between. This CDR3 is CASSLGGGETQYF. CDR3 coding DNA: TGTGCCAGCAGCTTAGGGGGCGGGGAGACCCAGTACTTC.

This chain links TRBV19 with TRBJ2-2; 7 bases align to TRBD1. The ends lost 2 bases at V and 0 bases at J; junction bases unmatched: 0. CDR1 and CDR2 (germline): LNHDA, SQIVND (reference sequence). This CDR3 comprises 15 residues. CDR3 sequence reads: CASSITGANTGELFF. For the CDR3, the DNA is TGTGCCAGTAGTATAACAGGGGCGAACACCGGGGAGCTGTTTTTT. Drawing the rest from reference TRBV19 and TRBJ2-2, the complete variable domain is DGGITQSPKYLFRKEGQNVTLSCEQNLNHDAMYWYRQDPGQGLRLIYYSQIVNDFQKGDIAEGYSVSREKKESFPLTVTSAQKNPTAFYLCASSITGANTGELFFGEGSRLTVL.

This clone occurred once. The chain couples TRBV4-1 to TRBJ2-4; 9 bases match TRBD2. V gave up 0 bases and J gave up 3 bases; unmatched junction bases: 12. There are 19 residues in the CDR3. Looked up from germline, CDR1 is MGHRA and CDR2 is YSYEKL. The CDR3 nucleotides read TGCGCCAGCAGCCAAGAGGCTAGCGGGACCTTCCGGGGCAAAAACATTCAGTACTTC. It specifies CASSQEASGTFRGKNIQYF.

V and J are TRBV19 and TRBJ2-1, with 10 bases fitting TRBD2. The CDR3 length is 15 residues. Germline V gives CDR1 LNHDA, CDR2 SQIVND (reference sequence). The V segment lost 1 base and the J segment 5 bases; nucleotides outside the gene matches: 2. The CDR3 bases are TGTGCCAGTAGTATAGTAGCGGGAGGCAACAATGAGCAGTTCTTC. Protein sequence: CASSIVAGGNNEQFF.

To note about this clone: The same CDR3 arises from other DNA sequences in this sample as well. The chain employs TRBV9 and TRBJ1-1; D not resolved. V dropped 0 bases and J dropped 1 base, with 10 bases sitting between them. The length of the CDR3 is 15 residues. Germline CDR1 and CDR2: SGDLS and YYNGEE. The CDR3, as DNA: TGTGCCAGCAGCGTAGAAGCACAAACGAACACTGAAGCTTTCTTT. Its translation is CASSVEAQTNTEAFF.

V is TRBV21-1 and J is TRBJ1-4. TRBV21-1 is termed a pseudogene. This CDR3 has 17 residues. Written as DNA, the CDR3 is TGTGCCAGCAGCAAAGCGTCAGGGGGGGCAACTAATGAAAAACTGTTTTTT. Translating gives CASSKASGGATNEKLFF.

The chain employs TRBV7-9 and TRBJ1-1, with 12 bases matching TRBD1. Germline CDR1 SEHNR, CDR2 FQNEAQ (reference sequence). With 6 bases clipped from V and 11 bases from J, the junction kept 10 bases outside the gene matches. The CDR3 extends over 14 amino acids. In DNA form, the CDR3 reads TGTGCCAGCAGGCCGCCGCCCGGGACAGGGGGCGCTTTCTTT. This sequence encodes CASRPPPGTGGAFF.

The sample holds one count of this clone. The chain uses TRBV30 and TRBJ2-6; D perhaps matches TRBD2 (5 bases). This CDR3 comprises 15 residues. V lost 4 bases and J 2 bases, leaving 12 bases between the germline ends. The germline gives CDR1 GTSNPN, CDR2 SVGIG (reference sequence). CDR3: CAWIPGVAGANVLTF. Here the CDR3 DNA reads TGTGCCTGGATCCCCGGGGTGGCTGGGGCCAACGTCCTGACTTTC.

The chain is built from TRBV5-6 and TRBJ1-5; D is perhaps TRBD1 (6 bases). This CDR3 comprises 15 residues. Trimming removed 4 bases at V and 5 bases at J, with 16 bases between. The germline V gene encodes CDR1 SGHDT and CDR2 YYEEEE. The CDR3 DNA is TGTGCCAGCAGCGCTCGCAGGGGAGGGGATCAGCCCCAGCATTTT. It specifies CASSARRGGDQPQHF.

V is TRBV29-1 and J is TRBJ1-1; D is undetermined. The CDR3 is 13 amino acids. Germline V gives CDR1 SQVTM, CDR2 ANQGSEA. Trimming removed 7 bases at V and 0 bases at J, with 12 bases between. The CDR3 is CSAVRSLNTEAFF. CDR3 DNA sequence: TGCAGCGCTGTCAGGAGCTTGAACACTGAAGCTTTCTTT.

This chain uses TRBV19 with TRBJ2-7; D call uncertain. V lost 2 bases to trimming and J lost 2 bases, with 7 bases between them. Germline V gene data show CDR1 as LNHDA and CDR2 as SQIVND (reference sequence). CDR3 length equals 13 residues. CDR3 in amino acids: CASSISSAYEQYF. The CDR3 nucleotides are TGTGCCAGTAGTATATCCTCCGCCTACGAGCAGTACTTC.

V gene TRBV2 combines with J gene TRBJ2-1, with D tentatively TRBD2 (7 bases). There are 15 residues in the CDR3. Germline-derived CDR1 and CDR2 are SNHLY and FYNNEI. V was clipped by 2 bases and J by 6 bases, with 14 bases between them. The CDR3, as DNA: TGTGCCAGCAGTGAACGTAGAGGGGGGGGCAATGAGCAGTTCTTC. This translates into CASSERRGGGNEQFF.

This chain connects TRBV27 to TRBJ1-6; TRBD1 might be the D (5 bases). V dropped 2 bases and J dropped 0 bases, with 11 bases sitting between them. The CDR3 covers 17 residues. Germline V gives CDR1 MNHEY, CDR2 SMNVEV (reference sequence). The CDR3 sequence is CASSLRSGGSYNSPLHF. Here the CDR3 DNA reads TGTGCCAGCAGTTTAAGAAGTGGGGGCTCCTATAATTCACCCCTCCACTTT.

This rearrangement joins TRBV18 to TRBJ1-4, with D unclear. V dropped 3 bases and J dropped 1 base, with 12 bases sitting between them. Germline values: CDR1 KGHSH, CDR2 LQKENI. There are 16 residues in the CDR3. The DNA for the CDR3 is TGTGCCAGCTCACCTACCAGTGGGAGAACTAATGAAAAACTGTTTTTT. Its translation is CASSPTSGRTNEKLFF.

The V call is TRBV28, the J call TRBJ1-5; 8 nucleotides line up with TRBD1. The ends lost 4 bases at V and 3 bases at J; junction bases unmatched: 2. This CDR3 comprises 14 residues. Germline V lookup: CDR1 MDHEN, CDR2 SYDVKM. CDR3 DNA sequence: TGTGCCAGCAGTTGGGACAGGCCCAATCAGCCCCAGCATTTT. Protein: CASSWDRPNQPQHF.

The chain has TRBV7-9 and TRBJ2-1; the match to TRBD2 covers 7 bases. This CDR3 has 16 amino acids. The germline CDR1 and CDR2 sequences are SEHNR and FQNEAQ (reference sequence). Trimming removed 4 bases from V and 9 bases from J; junction bases left unmatched: 15. The CDR3 region has the DNA TGTGCCAGCAGCTCTTGGCCGGGACTAAGCCCGCGTGAGCAGTTCTTC. This gives the protein CASSSWPGLSPREQFF.

Turning to this clone: Other nucleotide sequences in the sample specify the same CDR3. V usage is TRBV20-1 and J usage is TRBJ2-1; D gene unclear. Germline V CDR1 and CDR2: DFQATT, SNEGSKA (reference sequence). Trimming removed 1 base from V and 2 bases from J, with 0 bases in between. There are 11 residues in the CDR3. The CDR3 region is CSARAYNEQFF. The DNA of the CDR3 is TGCAGTGCTAGAGCCTACAATGAGCAGTTCTTC.

The rearrangement links TRBV7-3 to TRBJ2-1; 11 bases line up with TRBD2. The CDR3 runs 14 residues. V gave up 5 bases and J gave up 9 bases; unmatched junction bases: 6. In germline, CDR1 is SGHTA, CDR2 FQGTGA. DNA of the CDR3: TGTGCCAGCAGCCCTGTAGCGGGAGGGGGTGAGCAGTTCTTC. It codes for CASSPVAGGGEQFF.

The chain recombines TRBV9 with TRBJ2-7; D is unclear. With 2 bases removed from V and 0 bases from J, the gap between germline ends came to 9 bases. This CDR3 region has 14 residues. Germline CDR1 reads SGDLS; CDR2 reads YYNGEE. The CDR3 here is CASSVQSSSYEQYF. As DNA, the CDR3 is TGTGCCAGCAGCGTCCAGTCCTCCTCCTACGAGCAGTACTTC.

The chain recombines TRBV7-2 with TRBJ2-7; possibly TRBD2 for D (6 bases). Trimming removed 0 bases at V and 2 bases at J, with 8 bases between. The germline V gene encodes CDR1 SGHTA and CDR2 FQGNSA. The CDR3 consists of 14 residues. The CDR3 protein is CASSLAGSTYEQYF. The CDR3 nucleotides are TGTGCCAGCAGCTTAGCCGGGAGTACCTACGAGCAGTACTTC.

This rearrangement joins TRBV25-1 to TRBJ1-1; D unclear. The CDR3 loop spans 12 amino acids. V lost 1 base, J lost 2 bases, and 2 bases lay in between. CDR1 and CDR2 from the germline V gene are MGHDK and SYGVNS. The CDR3 region is CASSESNTEAFF. For the CDR3, the DNA is TGTGCCAGCAGTGAATCCAACACTGAAGCTTTCTTT.